This T cell receptor (beta chain) was profiled in a study of radiotherapy plus CTLA-4 blockade in lung cancer. Across the study: Disease control was seen in about 30% of patients, objective responses in approximately 20%.

Findings of the study overall: Blood saw expansion of tumor-derived TCR clones after radiotherapy plus ipilimumab. Alongside interferon-beta, early blood T cell clone dynamics were reportedly the best predictor of response.

Lung cancer patients with chemo-refractory metastatic non-small-cell disease were given focal radiation plus CTLA-4 blockade with ipilimumab. Data came from immunoSEQ multiplex PCR; TCRdb stores just in-frame clones and leaves some out. Of roughly 90,000 clones in the sample, almost 90% were seen once. CDR1 and CDR2 (germline): KGHSH, LQKENI. The CDR3 runs to 15 residues. Trimming removed 3 bases from V and 1 base from J; junction bases left unmatched: 5. Note on this clone: The antigen remains undetermined.

The sequencing used peripheral blood, collected from a patient treated with radiotherapy plus ipilimumab. V is TRBV18 and J is TRBJ1-1; 7 positions match TRBD1. This receptor was obtained from a human donor with non-small cell lung cancer that progressed on radiotherapy plus ipilimumab. CDR3 bases: TGTGCCAGCTCACCTCTGACAGGGCGGAACACTGAAGCTTTCTTT. Translated: CASSPLTGRNTEAFF.